What follows describes a single TCR beta chain. In the source study's methods: Estimation of nucleated cell counts relied on the amplification of reference gene primers. Repertoires were generated with immunoSEQ multiplex PCR, while TCRdb's copy carries only in-frame clones and drops some. The D gene and trimming were derived from the DNA, and the V and J assignments and clone size from that table. The table includes roughly 260,000 clones, roughly 86% detected once. Two consecutive negative NP/OP PCR tests, clearance, or resolved symptoms defined Cohort 3 recovery. The data are from a study of blood T cell repertoires in COVID-19. Unmatched junction bases numbered 2, after V lost 4 bases and J lost 2 bases. Germline V gene data show CDR1 as SQVTM and CDR2 as ANQGSEA. The CDR3 totals 14 residues.

This chain links TRBV29-1 with TRBJ2-1; the match to TRBD2 covers 10 bases. The clonotype comes from a woman aged 18-35 years who had recovered from COVID-19. The specimen sequenced was PBMCs or T cells enriched from blood (not recorded which). For the CDR3, the DNA is TGCAGCGTTGGAGGGACTAGCGCCTACAATGAGCAGTTCTTC. Protein product: CSVGGTSAYNEQFF.